This TCR beta chain was captured by sequencing in a study of identical twins. The CDR3 totals 17 residues. Per germline, CDR1 SEHNR and CDR2 FQNEAQ (reference sequence). This clonotype showed up just a few times. Its antigen remains unidentified. Relative to the germline gene, one junction end is altered; a read error may explain this. A universal primer binding site was introduced by template switching. The final cDNA contained unique molecular identifiers. TCRdb reprocessed the 5' RACE reads with MiXCR, giving one entry per CDR3 protein. The sample contains more than 1.5 million distinct CDR3 sequences, about 32% of which appear only once. Points from the study as a whole: The same donors were not followed; conclusions instead depended on cross-sectional statistical analysis. Monozygotic twins shared more out-of-frame TCR alpha than recombination models predicted.

This receptor was identified in a newborn girl in good health. The sequenced material came from cord blood. The chain combines TRBV7-9 with TRBJ2-7; 11 positions agree with TRBD1. CDR3: CASCLVSWGQGVYEQYF. The CDR3 nucleotides are TGTGCCAGCTGCTTAGTCAGCTGGGGACAGGGGGTTTACGAGCAGTACTTC.